This is a list of T cell receptor beta chains from one sample in a study of blood T cell repertoires in COVID-19. Data came from immunoSEQ multiplex PCR; TCRdb stores just in-frame clones and leaves some out. The table has fewer than 85,000 clones, more than 65% seen once. Sequenced: peripheral blood. All receptors derive from a woman at least 80 years old with active or convalescent COVID-19. Each CDR3 is given with its conserved first and last residue. A D gene is named only where the DNA matches it firmly. Size tells how often a clone was seen (once, few, many) or the class of an expanded clone, and some rows leave it out.

CDR3 protein | CDR3 DNA | J gene | CDR3 length | clone size | V gene | D gene
CATSPGPGGGNTIYF | TGTGCCACCAGCCCTGGTCCAGGGGGCGGAAACACCATATATTTT | TRBJ1-3 | 15 | once | TRBV15 | TRBD1
CASSLLTGRVLNTEAFF | TGTGCCAGCAGCTTACTTACAGGCAGGGTCTTGAACACTGAAGCTTTCTTT | TRBJ1-1 | 17 | - | TRBV7-9 | -
CASSDGGAGQQFF | TGTGCCAGCAGTGATGGGGGAGCGGGGCAGCAGTTCTTC | TRBJ2-1 | 13 | few | TRBV6-4 | TRBD2
CASSPAPGLAAGTDTQYF | TGTGCCAGCAGCCCAGCTCCGGGACTAGCGGCGGGGACAGATACGCAGTATTTT | TRBJ2-3 | 18 | few | TRBV5-4 | TRBD2
CASSLGMAEQFF | TGTGCCAGCAGCTTGGGCATGGCTGAGCAGTTCTTC | TRBJ2-1 | 12 | - | TRBV5-4 | -
CAWSVGTGEEKLFF | TGTGCCTGGAGTGTGGGGACAGGGGAAGAAAAACTGTTTTTT | TRBJ1-4 | 14 | - | TRBV30 | TRBD1
CASSARQGSTANYGYTF | TGTGCCAGCAGTGCACGACAGGGGTCCACAGCTAACTATGGCTACACCTTC | TRBJ1-2 | 17 | - | TRBV6-1 | TRBD1
CASSPAAGRGRETQYF | TGTGCCAGTAGTCCAGCGGCGGGGCGAGGACGAGAGACCCAGTACTTC | TRBJ2-5 | 16 | few | TRBV19 | -
CAWSVPTSGMNTEAFF | TGTGCCTGGAGTGTCCCCACCTCGGGAATGAACACTGAAGCTTTCTTT | TRBJ1-1 | 16 | - | TRBV30 | -
CASSFRGGDTEAFF | TGTGCCAGCAGCTTCAGGGGTGGGGACACTGAAGCTTTCTTT | TRBJ1-1 | 14 | - | TRBV7-9 | -
CASSVAKEVHNEQFF | TGTGCCAGCAGCGTAGCTAAGGAGGTCCACAATGAGCAGTTCTTC | TRBJ2-1 | 15 | - | TRBV9 | -
CASSPPYRTGFSQPQHF | TGTGCCAGCAGCCCGCCCTATCGGACAGGTTTCAGTCAGCCCCAGCATTTT | TRBJ1-5 | 17 | - | TRBV7-8 | TRBD1
CATSRTGRTEAFF | TGTGCCACCAGCAGGACAGGGAGAACTGAAGCTTTCTTT | TRBJ1-1 | 13 | - | TRBV15 | TRBD1
CASSPGGRGNTGELFF | TGCGCCAGCAGCCCCGGAGGGCGGGGTAACACCGGGGAGCTGTTTTTT | TRBJ2-2 | 16 | - | TRBV5-1 | -
CASDRGRHTGELFF | TGTGCCAGTGACAGGGGGCGACACACCGGGGAGCTGTTTTTT | TRBJ2-2 | 14 | - | TRBV19 | TRBD1
CASNHPSGGSYNEQFF | TGTGCCAGCAACCATCCTAGCGGGGGCTCCTACAATGAGCAGTTCTTC | TRBJ2-1 | 16 | - | TRBV7-9 | TRBD2
CASSLGQTNSPLHF | TGTGCCAGCAGCTTGGGACAGACAAATTCACCCCTCCACTTT | TRBJ1-6 | 14 | - | TRBV13 | TRBD1
CASSCWTGGPPAGANVLTF | TGTGCCAGCAGCTGTTGGACAGGGGGCCCTCCCGCGGGGGCCAACGTCCTGACTTTC | TRBJ2-6 | 19 | once | TRBV11-3 | TRBD1
CSAATGTILNTEAFF | TGCAGCGCCGCGACAGGGACCATCCTGAACACTGAAGCTTTCTTT | TRBJ1-1 | 15 | - | TRBV29-1 | TRBD1
CASSATSGGDTQYF | TGTGCCAGCAGTGCAACTAGCGGGGGAGATACGCAGTATTTT | TRBJ2-3 | 14 | - | TRBV2 | TRBD2
CASSTWTDNTEAFF | TGTGCCAGTAGTACATGGACAGATAACACTGAAGCTTTCTTT | TRBJ1-1 | 14 | few | TRBV19 | -
CATSRDHGYNEQFF | TGTGCCACCAGCAGAGACCACGGCTACAATGAGCAGTTCTTC | TRBJ2-1 | 14 | - | TRBV15 | -
CASSFRDREVYSNQPQHF | TGTGCCAGCAGTTTCCGGGACAGGGAGGTGTATAGCAATCAGCCCCAGCATTTT | TRBJ1-5 | 18 | - | TRBV6-2/TRBV6-3 | TRBD1
CASSDIREQYF | TGTGCCAGCAGTGATATTCGGGAGCAGTACTTC | TRBJ2-7 | 11 | few | TRBV6-2/TRBV6-3 | -
CASSFRGGGQETQYF | TGTGCCAGCAGCTTCCGAGGGGGCGGCCAAGAGACCCAGTACTTC | TRBJ2-5 | 15 | - | TRBV11-2 | TRBD1
CASSLESKLFF | TGTGCCAGCAGTTTGGAGTCGAAACTGTTTTTT | TRBJ1-4 | 11 | - | TRBV6-6 | -
CASRTGANNYGYTF | TGTGCCAGCAGGACAGGGGCGAATAACTATGGCTACACCTTC | TRBJ1-2 | 14 | few | TRBV28 | TRBD1
CASAPGGLGYGYTF | TGTGCCAGCGCCCCGGGGGGTCTTGGGTATGGCTACACCTTC | TRBJ1-2 | 14 | - | TRBV5-4 | -
CASSFGGTGDGYTF | TGTGCCAGCAGCTTCGGCGGGACAGGGGATGGCTACACCTTC | TRBJ1-2 | 14 | - | TRBV11-2 | TRBD1
CASSPQGANSPLHF | TGTGCCAGCAGCCCACAGGGGGCGAATTCACCCCTCCACTTT | TRBJ1-6 | 14 | - | TRBV11-2 | TRBD1
CASAPSVRDQPQHF | TGTGCCAGTGCCCCGTCTGTCCGGGATCAGCCCCAGCATTTT | TRBJ1-5 | 14 | - | TRBV19 | -
CASSQEELAGGSQFF | TGTGCCAGCAGCCAAGAGGAACTAGCGGGGGGTTCGCAGTTCTTC | TRBJ2-1 | 15 | few | TRBV3-1/TRBV3-2 | TRBD2
CAWTPVNTEAFF | TGTGCCTGGACCCCCGTGAACACTGAAGCTTTCTTT | TRBJ1-1 | 12 | - | TRBV30 | -
CAISETGVAGELFF | TGTGCCATCAGTGAGACAGGCGTGGCCGGGGAGCTGTTTTTT | TRBJ2-2 | 14 | - | TRBV10-3 | -
CASSGPRRRGKAGYTF | TGCGCCAGCAGTGGCCCTCGTCGGAGAGGGAAAGCTGGCTACACCTTC | TRBJ1-2 | 16 | - | TRBV10-1 | -
CASRVGVAGETQYF | TGCGCCAGCAGGGTGGGAGTAGCGGGAGAGACCCAGTACTTC | TRBJ2-5 | 14 | - | TRBV5-1 | TRBD2
CASWAEGAGRNEQFF | TGTGCCAGCTGGGCCGAGGGGGCTGGGCGCAATGAGCAGTTCTTC | TRBJ2-1 | 15 | - | TRBV28 | TRBD1
CASSLGDSHSPLHF | TGTGCCAGCAGCTTGGGGGACAGCCATTCACCCCTCCACTTT | TRBJ1-6 | 14 | - | TRBV7-2 | TRBD1